The 29 T cell receptor beta chains given below trace back to one sample, sequenced in a study of Graves' ophthalmopathy and Graves' hyperthyroidism. Amplified material comprised TCR beta CDR3 regions derived from RNA transcripts. Amplification began with first-round RT-PCR using HTBI primers, then second-round multiplex PCR was performed. TCRdb passed the multiplex PCR reads through MiXCR, listing each CDR3 protein once. This sample has 350,000 to 450,000 distinct CDR3 sequences, with roughly 20% found just once. The sequencing input was peripheral blood. These receptors were obtained from a woman between 18 and 29 years old with stable Graves' hyperthyroidism.

Remarks on this clonotype: A much larger clone sits a single nucleotide away, making a read error possible. CDR3 sequence (DNA): TGTGCCAGCAGCATCGGACAGGGGGACTATGGCTACACCTTC. The encoded protein is CASSIGQGDYGYTF. V and J are TRBV11-2 and TRBJ1-2, with 10 bases that match TRBD1. The CDR3 length is 14 residues. In germline, CDR1 is SGHAT, CDR2 FQNNGV. V trimming: 5 bases; J trimming: 3 bases; junction bases outside the gene matches: 3.

The sample holds many counts of this clonotype. The chain uses TRBV12-3 or TRBV12-4 and TRBJ2-7; D possibly corresponds to TRBD2 (6 bases). The V and J ends lost 3 bases and 1 base respectively, with 10 bases between them. The CDR3 runs 14 residues. The DNA of the CDR3 is TGTGCCAGCAGTTTCGCCGCGGGATCCTACGAGCAGTACTTC. Translation gives CASSFAAGSYEQYF.

This clonotype was seen ten or more times. The V call is TRBV5-5, the J call TRBJ1-1; D is undetermined. With 0 bases removed from V and 1 base from J, the gap between germline ends came to 4 bases. The length of the CDR3 is 13 residues. The germline V gene has CDR1 SGHKS and CDR2 YYEKEE (reference sequence). DNA for the CDR3: TGTGCCAGCAGCTTGGCCCCGAACACTGAAGCTTTCTTT. It encodes CASSLAPNTEAFF. Full variable domain (outside the CDR3, taken from reference TRBV5-5 and TRBJ1-1): DAGVTQSPTHLIKTRGQQVTLRCSPISGHKSVSWYQQVLGQGPQFIFQYYEKEERGRGNFPDRFSARQFPNYSSELNVNALLLGDSALYLCASSLAPNTEAFFGQGTRLTVV.

This clonotype was found a few times. A single base separates this from a much larger clone, so it may be a read error. The V and J genes are TRBV6-2 or TRBV6-3 and TRBJ2-2; D is ambiguous. CDR1 is MNHEY and CDR2 is SVGEGT in the germline V gene. Trimming left V 6 bases short and J 0 bases short, with 8 bases between. This CDR3 is built from 14 residues. The CDR3 loop is CASSSVANTGELFF. CDR3 sequence (DNA): TGTGCCAGCAGCTCAGTCGCGAACACCGGGGAGCTGTTTTTT.

This clonotype has at least ten counts. The CDR3 bases are TGTGCCAGCAGTCAGGGACCGCTGAACACTGAAGCTTTCTTT. Translated, it gives CASSQGPLNTEAFF. The genes are TRBV6-5 and TRBJ1-1; possible D gene TRBD1, 5 bases. The CDR3 is 14 amino acids. V lost 5 bases to trimming and J lost 0 bases, with 10 bases between them. Germline assignment: CDR1 MNHEY and CDR2 SVGAGI.

The chain combines TRBV3-1 with TRBJ2-5; D call uncertain. The CDR3 length is 11 residues. Trimming pared 0 bases from V and 7 bases from J, leaving 3 bases between. The V gene's germline CDR1 is LGHDT and CDR2 YNNKEL (reference sequence). The CDR3 spells CASSQEWTQYF. The DNA of the CDR3 is TGTGCCAGCAGCCAAGAATGGACCCAGTACTTC.

The V and J genes are TRBV19 and TRBJ1-1; possible D gene TRBD1, 6 bases. This CDR3 is built from 14 residues. The V gene lost 11 bases and the J gene lost 6 bases, with 22 bases spanning the gap. Germline CDR1 LNHDA, CDR2 SQIVND (reference sequence). CDR3 residues: CAARGVNGFSEAFF. The CDR3 DNA reads as TGTGCCGCGAGGGGGGTCAACGGGTTTTCTGAAGCTTTCTTT. The variable domain in full, with the rest retrieved from reference TRBV19 and TRBJ1-1, is DGGITQSPKYLFRKEGQNVTLSCEQNLNHDAMYWYRQDPGQGLRLIYYSQIVNDFQKGDIAEGYSVSREKKESFPLTVTSAQKNPTAFYLCAARGVNGFSEAFFGQGTRLTVV.

This clonotype was found a few times. The rearrangement uses TRBV30 and TRBJ2-5, with 7 bases that match TRBD1. The CDR3 is 15 residues long. The trim removed 5 bases at V and 1 base at J, leaving 10 bases unmatched. The germline gives CDR1 GTSNPN, CDR2 SVGIG (reference sequence). The CDR3 nucleotides read TGTGCCTGGGACGAGGGACAGCCGATCCAAGAGACCCAGTACTTC. Its protein is CAWDEGQPIQETQYF.

This clonotype was found a few times. The chain joins TRBV20-1 to TRBJ1-3; the match to TRBD1 covers 9 bases. Germline V gene sequence: CDR1 DFQATT, CDR2 SNEGSKA (reference sequence). After removal of 0 bases from V and 0 bases from J, the junction contained 9 bases not matched to a gene. CDR3 length: 18 amino acids. The CDR3 sequence is CSARDQMGQGPSGNTIYF. In nucleotides, the CDR3 is TGCAGTGCTAGAGACCAGATGGGACAGGGTCCCTCTGGAAACACCATATATTTT.

This chain uses TRBV19 with TRBJ2-2; no reliable D call. Germline V lookup: CDR1 LNHDA, CDR2 SQIVND (reference sequence). The CDR3 consists of 17 residues. V lost 3 bases and J lost 0, with 14 bases in between. CDR3 sequence (DNA): TGTGCCAGTAGTATCCTGACGGGCCTACCGAACACCGGGGAGCTGTTTTTT. Translation: CASSILTGLPNTGELFF.

This clonotype was detected ten times or more. The rearrangement links TRBV7-8 to TRBJ2-2, with no clear D. The CDR3 covers 14 residues. V lost 1 base, J lost 4 bases, and 7 bases lay in between. Germline CDR1 reads SGHVS; CDR2 reads FQNEAQ. CDR3 coding DNA: TGTGCCAGCAGCTTAGTAGAGGTCACCGGGGAGCTGTTTTTT. Translation gives CASSLVEVTGELFF.

The rearrangement joins TRBV2 to TRBJ2-7; 12 nucleotides match TRBD2. V lost 8 bases, J lost 7 bases, and 18 bases stayed unmatched. The CDR3 loop spans 17 amino acids. Germline CDR1 and CDR2: SNHLY and FYNNEI. The CDR3 spells CASPPGGLAGGPGEQYF. The CDR3, as DNA: TGTGCCAGCCCCCCCGGAGGGCTAGCGGGAGGGCCGGGGGAGCAGTACTTC.

This clonotype was observed many times. The chain combines TRBV24-1 with TRBJ2-2; 12 bases fit TRBD2. The CDR3 loop spans 17 amino acids. Trimming cost V 6 bases and J 5 bases; bases outside gene matches: 9. Germline V CDR1 and CDR2: KGHDR, SFDVKD. In DNA, the CDR3 is TGTGCCACCAGTACTGGACTAGCGGGACCCAGGACCGGGGAGCTGTTTTTT. Its translation: CATSTGLAGPRTGELFF.

In this sample, this clonotype turned up many times. V is TRBV28 and J is TRBJ2-7, with a weak D call TRBD2 (6 bases). CDR1 is MDHEN and CDR2 is SYDVKM in the germline V gene. The CDR3 is 15 amino acids. Trimming left V 5 bases short and J 2 bases short, with 16 bases between. CDR3 sequence reads: CASSPLGEVPYEQYF. The DNA of the CDR3 is TGTGCCAGCAGTCCCCTCGGGGAGGTCCCCTACGAGCAGTACTTC. The variable domain in full, with the rest retrieved from reference TRBV28 and TRBJ2-7, is DVKVTQSSRYLVKRTGEKVFLECVQDMDHENMFWYRQDPGLGLRLIYFSYDVKMKEKGDIPEGYSVSREKKERFSLILESASTNQTSMYLCASSPLGEVPYEQYFGPGTRLTVT.

The chain employs TRBV7-2 and TRBJ1-1; the match to TRBD1 covers 8 bases. The CDR3 spans 15 residues. The ends lost 4 bases at V and 5 bases at J; junction bases unmatched: 9. The V gene's germline CDR1 is SGHTA and CDR2 FQGNSA. CDR3 protein: CASSSLRQGSTEAFF. For the CDR3, the DNA is TGTGCCAGCAGCTCCCTTAGACAGGGGAGTACTGAAGCTTTCTTT.

This clonotype appeared many times. The rearrangement joins TRBV29-1 to TRBJ1-1; D uncertain. There are 12 residues in the CDR3. Trimming removed 2 bases at V and 2 bases at J, with 6 bases between. From germline, CDR1 is SQVTM and CDR2 ANQGSEA. The CDR3 region has the DNA TGCAGCGTTGAATTCTTTAACACTGAAGCTTTCTTT. Translating gives CSVEFFNTEAFF.

At least ten counts were recorded for this clonotype. V usage is TRBV7-2 and J usage is TRBJ1-2; tentative D call: TRBD1 (6 bases). CDR1 and CDR2 (germline): SGHTA, FQGNSA. The CDR3 covers 15 residues. The V and J ends lost 5 bases and 4 bases respectively, with 17 bases between them. CDR3 sequence (DNA): TGTGCCAGCAGCGTGGACAGAAGGAGGGTCTATGGCTACACCTTC. Protein sequence: CASSVDRRRVYGYTF.

This clonotype was picked up many times. This chain connects TRBV12-3 or TRBV12-4 to TRBJ2-7, with D possibly TRBD1 on 5 matching bases. Trimming pared 3 bases from V and 2 bases from J, leaving 8 bases between. The CDR3 has 13 amino acids. Written as DNA, the CDR3 is TGTGCCAGCAGTTTTGCAGGGACCTACGAGCAGTACTTC. This codes for CASSFAGTYEQYF.

This clonotype came up a few times. The chain employs TRBV30 and TRBJ1-1; 7 bases line up with TRBD1. Germline CDR1 and CDR2: GTSNPN and SVGIG (reference sequence). V shed 2 bases and J 3 bases; nucleotides not matched to a gene: 15. The CDR3 consists of 17 residues. CDR3 loop: CAWSKWTGGEGDTEAFF. CDR3 coding DNA: TGTGCCTGGAGTAAATGGACAGGTGGGGAAGGGGACACTGAAGCTTTCTTT.

This clonotype was counted ten times or more. V and J are TRBV12-3 or TRBV12-4 and TRBJ2-6; D remains unclear. The CDR3 has 16 residues. V lost 7 bases and J 3 bases, leaving 16 bases between the germline ends. For the CDR3, the DNA is TGTGCCAGCAACTCACAATCTCGGCGTGGGGCCAACGTCCTGACTTTC. Its protein product is CASNSQSRRGANVLTF.

This clonotype occurred many times. J is TRBJ1-2 and V is TRBV6-1, with 12 bases fitting TRBD1. CDR1 is MNHNS, CDR2 SASEGT, per germline. The CDR3 totals 16 residues. Germline trimming cut 6 bases from V and 5 bases from J; bases unmatched to any gene: 10. This CDR3 is CASSRDRGRTPYGYTF. The CDR3 bases are TGTGCCAGCAGCCGGGACAGGGGGCGGACCCCTTATGGCTACACCTTC.

J is TRBJ1-2 and V is TRBV5-1, with 10 bases identical to TRBD1. There are 16 residues in the CDR3. Looked up from germline, CDR1 is SGHRS and CDR2 is YFSETQ. V shed 1 base and J 0 bases; nucleotides not matched to a gene: 3. The CDR3, as DNA: TGCGCCAGCAGCTTGAGGGGACAGGGGTCTAACTATGGCTACACCTTC. Amino acid sequence: CASSLRGQGSNYGYTF.

This clonotype appeared many times. V gene TRBV7-7 combines with J gene TRBJ1-5; 7 bases agree with TRBD1. Germline values: CDR1 SSHAT, CDR2 FNYEAQ (reference sequence). V lost 4 bases and J lost 2; bases outside the gene matches: 8. This CDR3 is built from 16 residues. CDR3 in amino acids: CASSCTGTEGNQPQHF. CDR3 sequence (DNA): TGTGCCAGCAGCTGCACCGGGACAGAGGGCAATCAGCCCCAGCATTTT.

This clonotype was seen at least ten times. The chain links TRBV30 to TRBJ1-3; maybe TRBD1 (5 bases). Trimming took off 2 bases at V and 2 bases at J, with 13 bases between the two ends. This CDR3 has 15 residues. The germline V gene encodes CDR1 GTSNPN and CDR2 SVGIG (reference sequence). The CDR3 DNA sequence: TGTGCCTGGAGTCTGGGACGGAGGGCTGGAAACACCATATATTTT. This encodes CAWSLGRRAGNTIYF.

This clonotype was seen repeatedly, ten times or more. J is TRBJ2-7 and V is TRBV5-6; 7 nucleotides agree with TRBD1. J gave up 3 bases and V 2 bases, and 8 bases lay outside the gene matches. Germline CDR1 SGHDT, CDR2 YYEEEE. This CDR3 is 15 amino acids long. The CDR3 here is CASSFNPGQHYEQYF. The CDR3 DNA is TGTGCCAGCAGCTTTAATCCGGGACAGCACTACGAGCAGTACTTC.

This clonotype showed up many times. This sequence joins TRBV3-1 and TRBJ2-5; 7 bases match TRBD2. CDR1 LGHDT and CDR2 YNNKEL come from the germline V gene (reference sequence). V shed 5 bases and J 3 bases; nucleotides not matched to a gene: 12. The CDR3 consists of 16 residues. CDR3 sequence: CASSSREGGYKETQYF. CDR3 sequence (DNA): TGTGCCAGCAGCTCGAGGGAGGGCGGGTATAAAGAGACCCAGTACTTC.

This clonotype was recorded at least ten times. V is TRBV6-2 or TRBV6-3 and J is TRBJ1-5; D is unresolved. The ends were cut back, 4 bases at V and 6 bases at J, with 10 bases in the middle. This CDR3 has 13 residues. The germline V gene has CDR1 MNHEY and CDR2 SVGEGT. CDR3 protein: CASSLRVFQPQHF. The CDR3 DNA reads TGTGCCAGCAGTTTGAGGGTCTTTCAGCCCCAGCATTTT.

V gene TRBV4-3 combines with J gene TRBJ1-1; D not resolved. Germline V gene lookup returns CDR1 LGHNA and CDR2 YSLEER. The CDR3 loop spans 15 amino acids. V was shortened by 1 base and J by 0 bases, with 9 bases between the two germline ends. CDR3 nucleotides: TGCGCCAGCAGCCAAGCTATAGGGTTGAACACTGAAGCTTTCTTT. Translating it yields CASSQAIGLNTEAFF.

The rearrangement uses TRBV6-5 and TRBJ1-1, with D tentatively TRBD1 (6 bases). The CDR3 contains 14 residues. Germline lookup yields CDR1 MNHEY and CDR2 SVGAGI. Between the trimmed V and J ends, which lost 4 bases and 5 bases, there was a span of 14 bases. The CDR3 region has the DNA TGTGCCAGCAGTTCCAGTTCTGACAGGACTGAAGCTTTCTTT. Its translation: CASSSSSDRTEAFF.